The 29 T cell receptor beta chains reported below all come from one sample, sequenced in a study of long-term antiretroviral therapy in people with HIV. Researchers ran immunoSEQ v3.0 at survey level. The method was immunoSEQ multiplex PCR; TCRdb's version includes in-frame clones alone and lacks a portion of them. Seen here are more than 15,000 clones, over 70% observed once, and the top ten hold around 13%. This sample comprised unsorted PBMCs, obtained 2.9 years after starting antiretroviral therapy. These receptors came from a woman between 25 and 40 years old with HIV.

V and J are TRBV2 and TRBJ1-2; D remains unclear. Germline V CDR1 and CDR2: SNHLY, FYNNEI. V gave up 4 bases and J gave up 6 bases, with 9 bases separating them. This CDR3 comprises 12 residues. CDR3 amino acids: CASSGSIHGYTF. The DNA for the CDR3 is TGTGCCAGCAGTGGCAGTATCCATGGCTACACCTTC.

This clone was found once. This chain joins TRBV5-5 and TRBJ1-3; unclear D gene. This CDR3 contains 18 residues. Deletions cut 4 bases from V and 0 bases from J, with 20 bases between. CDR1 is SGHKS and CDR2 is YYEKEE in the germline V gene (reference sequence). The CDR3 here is CASSREVGSGSSGNTIYF. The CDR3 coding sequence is TGTGCCAGCAGCAGAGAGGTGGGTTCTGGGAGCTCTGGAAACACCATATATTTT.

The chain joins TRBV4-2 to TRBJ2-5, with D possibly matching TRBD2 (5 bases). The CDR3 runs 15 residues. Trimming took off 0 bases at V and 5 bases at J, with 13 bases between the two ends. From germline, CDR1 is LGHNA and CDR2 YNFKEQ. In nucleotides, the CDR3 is TGTGCCAGCAGCCAAGATCGGCCTAGCCGGGAGACCCAGTACTTC. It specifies CASSQDRPSRETQYF.

The CDR3: CASSPFQGVMDEQYF. In DNA form, the CDR3 reads TGTGCCAGCTCACCCTTTCAGGGGGTCATGGACGAGCAGTACTTC. The chain links TRBV18 to TRBJ2-7; 7 bases map to TRBD1. The CDR3 runs 15 residues. Germline V CDR1 and CDR2: KGHSH, LQKENI. Losses at the gene ends were 3 bases for V and 5 bases for J; bases not matched to a gene: 10.

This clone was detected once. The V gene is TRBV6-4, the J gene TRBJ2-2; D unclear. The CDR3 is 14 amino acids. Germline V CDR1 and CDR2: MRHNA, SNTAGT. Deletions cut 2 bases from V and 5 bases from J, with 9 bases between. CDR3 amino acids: CASSDTADTGELFF. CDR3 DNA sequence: TGTGCCAGCAGTGACACGGCGGATACCGGGGAGCTGTTTTTT.

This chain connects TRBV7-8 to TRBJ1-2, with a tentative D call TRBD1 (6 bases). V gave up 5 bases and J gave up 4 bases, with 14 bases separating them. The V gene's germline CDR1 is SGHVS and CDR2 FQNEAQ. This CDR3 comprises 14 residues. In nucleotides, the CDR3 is TGTGCCAGCAGCCAGCAGGGGTCTTCCTATGGCTACACCTTC. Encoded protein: CASSQQGSSYGYTF.

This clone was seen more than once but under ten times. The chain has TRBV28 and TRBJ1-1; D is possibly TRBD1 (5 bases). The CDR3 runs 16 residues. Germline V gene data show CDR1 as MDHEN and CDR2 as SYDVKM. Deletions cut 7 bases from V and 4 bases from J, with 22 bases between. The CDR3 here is CASTPPTGGGSTEAFF. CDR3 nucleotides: TGTGCCAGCACTCCACCGACGGGGGGGGGATCCACTGAAGCTTTCTTT. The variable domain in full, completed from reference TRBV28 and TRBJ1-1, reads DVKVTQSSRYLVKRTGEKVFLECVQDMDHENMFWYRQDPGLGLRLIYFSYDVKMKEKGDIPEGYSVSREKKERFSLILESASTNQTSMYLCASTPPTGGGSTEAFFGQGTRLTVV.

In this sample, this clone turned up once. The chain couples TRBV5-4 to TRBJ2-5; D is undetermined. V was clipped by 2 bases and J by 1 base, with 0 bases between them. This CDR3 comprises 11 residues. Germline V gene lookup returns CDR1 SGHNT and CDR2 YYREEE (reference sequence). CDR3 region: CASSFQETQYF. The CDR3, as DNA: TGTGCCAGCAGCTTCCAAGAGACCCAGTACTTC.

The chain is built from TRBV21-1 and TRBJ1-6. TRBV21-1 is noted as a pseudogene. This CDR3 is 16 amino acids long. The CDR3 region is CAPTTGGVPENSPLHF. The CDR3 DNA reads TGTGCCCCCACCACGGGGGGGGTTCCCGAGAATTCACCCCTCCACTTT.

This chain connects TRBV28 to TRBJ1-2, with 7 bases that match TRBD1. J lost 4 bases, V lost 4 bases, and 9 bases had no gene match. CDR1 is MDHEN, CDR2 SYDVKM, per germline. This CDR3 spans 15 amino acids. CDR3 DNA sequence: TGTGCCAGCAGTTCGTCAGGACAGGTCATCTATGGCTACACCTTC. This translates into CASSSSGQVIYGYTF.

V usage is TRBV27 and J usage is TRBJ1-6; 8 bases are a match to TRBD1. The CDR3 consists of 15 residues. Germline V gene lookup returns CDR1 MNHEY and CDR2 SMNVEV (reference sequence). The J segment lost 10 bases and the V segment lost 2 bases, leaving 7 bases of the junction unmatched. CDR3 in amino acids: CASSLLQGARSPLHF. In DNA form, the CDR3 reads TGTGCCAGCAGTTTACTGCAGGGGGCGAGGTCACCCCTCCACTTT.

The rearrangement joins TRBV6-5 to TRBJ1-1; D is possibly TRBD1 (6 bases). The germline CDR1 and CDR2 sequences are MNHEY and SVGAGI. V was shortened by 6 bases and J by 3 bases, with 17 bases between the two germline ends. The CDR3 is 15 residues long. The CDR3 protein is CASSYRERMDTEAFF. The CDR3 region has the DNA TGTGCCAGCAGCTACAGGGAGCGTATGGACACTGAAGCTTTCTTT.

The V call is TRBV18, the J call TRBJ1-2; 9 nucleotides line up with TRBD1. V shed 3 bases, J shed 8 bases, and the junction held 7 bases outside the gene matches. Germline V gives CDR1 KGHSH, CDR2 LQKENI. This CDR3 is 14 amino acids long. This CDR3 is CASSPNTGGFGYTF. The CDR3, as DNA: TGTGCCAGCTCACCCAACACAGGGGGCTTCGGCTACACCTTC.

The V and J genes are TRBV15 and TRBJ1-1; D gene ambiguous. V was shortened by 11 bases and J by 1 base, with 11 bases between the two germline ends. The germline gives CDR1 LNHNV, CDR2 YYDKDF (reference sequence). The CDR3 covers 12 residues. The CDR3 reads CAAGGPNTEAFF. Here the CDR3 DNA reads TGTGCCGCCGGCGGGCCGAACACTGAAGCTTTCTTT. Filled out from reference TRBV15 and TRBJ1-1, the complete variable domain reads DAMVIQNPRYQVTQFGKPVTLSCSQTLNHNVMYWYQQKSSQAPKLLFHYYDKDFNNEADTPDNFQSRRPNTSFCFLDIRSPGLGDTAMYLCAAGGPNTEAFFGQGTRLTVV.

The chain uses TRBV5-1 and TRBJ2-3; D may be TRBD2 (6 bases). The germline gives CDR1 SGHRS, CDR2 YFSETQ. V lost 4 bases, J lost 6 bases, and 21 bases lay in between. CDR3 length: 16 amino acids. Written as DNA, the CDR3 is TGCGCCAGCAGCGTGGGACCTACGGGACTGAGGGATACGCAGTATTTT. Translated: CASSVGPTGLRDTQYF.

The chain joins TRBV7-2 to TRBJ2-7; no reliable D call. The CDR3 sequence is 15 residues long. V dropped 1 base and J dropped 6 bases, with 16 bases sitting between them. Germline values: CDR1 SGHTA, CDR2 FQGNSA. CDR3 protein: CASSLVAGFNGEQYV. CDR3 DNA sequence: TGTGCCAGCAGCTTAGTAGCAGGCTTTAATGGCGAGCAGTACGTC.

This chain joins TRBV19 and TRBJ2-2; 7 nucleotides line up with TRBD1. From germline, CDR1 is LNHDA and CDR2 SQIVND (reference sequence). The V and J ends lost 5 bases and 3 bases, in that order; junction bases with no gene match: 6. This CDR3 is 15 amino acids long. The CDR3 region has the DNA TGTGCCAGTAGTTCTCGGGACAGAGACACCGGGGAGCTGTTTTTT. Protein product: CASSSRDRDTGELFF.

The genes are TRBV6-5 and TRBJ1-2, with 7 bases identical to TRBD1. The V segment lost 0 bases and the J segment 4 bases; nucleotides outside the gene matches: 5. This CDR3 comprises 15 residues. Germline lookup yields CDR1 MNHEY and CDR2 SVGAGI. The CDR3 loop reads CASSYSRQGGYGYTF. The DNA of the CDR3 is TGTGCCAGCAGTTACTCTAGACAGGGTGGCTATGGCTACACCTTC.

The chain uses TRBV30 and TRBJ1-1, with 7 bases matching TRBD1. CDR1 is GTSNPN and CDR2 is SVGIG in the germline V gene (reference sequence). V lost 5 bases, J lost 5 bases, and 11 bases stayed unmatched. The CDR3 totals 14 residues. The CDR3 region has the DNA TGTGCCTGGGCTCCGGGGGCAGGGGGGACTGAAGCTTTCTTT. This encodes CAWAPGAGGTEAFF.

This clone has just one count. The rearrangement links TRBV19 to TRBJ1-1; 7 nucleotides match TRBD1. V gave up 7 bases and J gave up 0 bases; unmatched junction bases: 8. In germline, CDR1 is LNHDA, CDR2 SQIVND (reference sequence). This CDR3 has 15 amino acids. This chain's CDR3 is CASKGRDRLNTEAFF. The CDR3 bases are TGTGCCAGTAAGGGCCGGGACAGATTGAACACTGAAGCTTTCTTT.

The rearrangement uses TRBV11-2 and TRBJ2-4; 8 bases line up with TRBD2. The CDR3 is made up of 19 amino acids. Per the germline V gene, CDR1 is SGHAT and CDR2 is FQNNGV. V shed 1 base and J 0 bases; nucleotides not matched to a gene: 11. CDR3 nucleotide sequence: TGTGCCAGCAGCTTAGCCGGGGGGGGAACCAAATTAGCCAAAAACATTCAGTACTTC. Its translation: CASSLAGGGTKLAKNIQYF.

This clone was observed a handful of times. CDR3 nucleotide sequence: TGCGCCAGCAGCTCCGGGGGCATCAATCAGCCCCAGCATTTT. It is translated as CASSSGGINQPQHF. The J gene is TRBJ1-5, the V gene TRBV5-1; a weak D match, TRBD1 (6 bases). Deletions cut 3 bases from V and 3 bases from J, with 10 bases between. Germline V CDR1 and CDR2: SGHRS, YFSETQ. The CDR3 is 14 residues long. The full variable domain, with the rest looked up from reference TRBV5-1 and TRBJ1-5, is KAGVTQTPRYLIKTRGQQVTLSCSPISGHRSVSWYQQTPGQGLQFLFEYFSETQRNKGNFPGRFSGRQFSNSRSEMNVSTLELGDSALYLCASSSGGINQPQHFGDGTRLSIL.

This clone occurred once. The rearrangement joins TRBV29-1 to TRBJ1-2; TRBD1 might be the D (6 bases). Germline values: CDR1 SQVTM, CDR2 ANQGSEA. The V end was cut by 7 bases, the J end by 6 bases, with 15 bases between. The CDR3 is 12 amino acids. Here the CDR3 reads CSAARGFDGYTF. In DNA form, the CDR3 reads TGCAGCGCCGCGAGGGGGTTCGATGGCTACACCTTC.

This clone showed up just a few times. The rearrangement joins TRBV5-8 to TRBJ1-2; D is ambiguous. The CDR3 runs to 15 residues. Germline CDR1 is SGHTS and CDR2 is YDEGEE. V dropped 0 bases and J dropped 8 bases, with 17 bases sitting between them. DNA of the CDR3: TGTGCCAGCAGCTTGGAAGGGAAGGTATCGGGAGGCTACACCTTC. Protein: CASSLEGKVSGGYTF.

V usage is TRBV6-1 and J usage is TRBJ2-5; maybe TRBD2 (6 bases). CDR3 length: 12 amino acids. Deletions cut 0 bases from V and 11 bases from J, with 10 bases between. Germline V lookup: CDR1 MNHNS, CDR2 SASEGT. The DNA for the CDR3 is TGTGCCAGCAGTGAAGCCCAGCGGGCGCAGTACTTC. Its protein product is CASSEAQRAQYF.

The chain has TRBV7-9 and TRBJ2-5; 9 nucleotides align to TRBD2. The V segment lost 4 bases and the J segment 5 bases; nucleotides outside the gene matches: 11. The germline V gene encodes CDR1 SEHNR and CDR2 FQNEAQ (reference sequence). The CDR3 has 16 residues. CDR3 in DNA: TGTGCCAGCAGCTCTGCCACGGGACTAGCCGGTGAGACCCAGTACTTC. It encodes CASSSATGLAGETQYF.

As DNA, the CDR3 is TGTGCCAGCAGTTTACCTGAGTTCACCCAGTACTTC. Protein sequence: CASSLPEFTQYF. V is TRBV28 and J is TRBJ2-5; D remains ambiguous. Germline CDR1 and CDR2: MDHEN and SYDVKM. The V end was cut by 2 bases, the J end by 8 bases, with 9 bases between. This CDR3 is built from 12 residues.

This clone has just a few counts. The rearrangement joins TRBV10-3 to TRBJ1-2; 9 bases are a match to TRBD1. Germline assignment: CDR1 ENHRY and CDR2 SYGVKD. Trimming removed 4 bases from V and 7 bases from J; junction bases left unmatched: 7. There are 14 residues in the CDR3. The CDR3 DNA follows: TGTGCCATCAGTGCCGGGACAGGGATGTTTGGCTACACCTTC. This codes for CAISAGTGMFGYTF.

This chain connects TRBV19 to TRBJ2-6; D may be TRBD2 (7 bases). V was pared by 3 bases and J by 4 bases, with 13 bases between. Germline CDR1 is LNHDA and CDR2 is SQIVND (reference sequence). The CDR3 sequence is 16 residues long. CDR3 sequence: CASSIRAGAGANVLTF. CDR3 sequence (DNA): TGTGCCAGTAGTATCCGCGCGGGGGCAGGGGCCAACGTCCTGACTTTC. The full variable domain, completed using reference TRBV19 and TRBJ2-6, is DGGITQSPKYLFRKEGQNVTLSCEQNLNHDAMYWYRQDPGQGLRLIYYSQIVNDFQKGDIAEGYSVSREKKESFPLTVTSAQKNPTAFYLCASSIRAGAGANVLTFGAGSRLTVL.